In this sample, the clone carrying this TCR beta chain turned up a few times. Its antigen is still unknown. Germline loops: CDR1 MNHNY, CDR2 SVGAGI (reference sequence). This CDR3 region has 13 residues. Trimming pared 5 bases from V and 6 bases from J, leaving 13 bases between. The sample comes from a study of cytomegalovirus exposure and HLA in healthy donors. Study results and caveats: In an earlier analysis, about 87% or about 30%: the productive usage of most TCR beta V segments. A later analysis linked a missense variant in DCLRE1C to the trimming of TCR beta V and J genes.

60 Vbeta and 13 Jbeta primers were used in PCR. Repertoires were generated with immunoSEQ multiplex PCR, while TCRdb's copy carries only in-frame clones and drops some. The table shows over 90,000 clones, with roughly 80% occurring only once. This receptor was identified in a man aged 45-60 years in good health and CMV-seropositive. V and J are TRBV6-6 and TRBJ1-2, with D maybe TRBD1 (6 bases). Sequencing was done on a sample of PBMCs. The CDR3 DNA reads as TGTGCCAGCAGTCCCGACAGGTTCAATGGCTACACCTTC. Amino acids: CASSPDRFNGYTF.